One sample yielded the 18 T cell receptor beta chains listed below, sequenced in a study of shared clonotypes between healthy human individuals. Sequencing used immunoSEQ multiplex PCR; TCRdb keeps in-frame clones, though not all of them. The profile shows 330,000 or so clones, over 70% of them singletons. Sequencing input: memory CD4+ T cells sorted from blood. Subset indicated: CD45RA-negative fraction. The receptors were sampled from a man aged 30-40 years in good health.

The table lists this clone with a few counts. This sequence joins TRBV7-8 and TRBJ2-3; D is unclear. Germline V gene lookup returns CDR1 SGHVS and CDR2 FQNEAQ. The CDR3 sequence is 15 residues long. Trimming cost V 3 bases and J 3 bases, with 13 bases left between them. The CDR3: CASSLFGLETDTQYF. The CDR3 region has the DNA TGTGCCAGCAGCTTGTTTGGTTTGGAGACAGATACGCAGTATTTT.

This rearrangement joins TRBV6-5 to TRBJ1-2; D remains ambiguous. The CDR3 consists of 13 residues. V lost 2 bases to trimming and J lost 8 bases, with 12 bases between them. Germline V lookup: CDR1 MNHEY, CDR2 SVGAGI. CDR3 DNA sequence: TGTGCCAGCAGTTACGATGGAAGTTCAGGCTACACCTTC. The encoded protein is CASSYDGSSGYTF.

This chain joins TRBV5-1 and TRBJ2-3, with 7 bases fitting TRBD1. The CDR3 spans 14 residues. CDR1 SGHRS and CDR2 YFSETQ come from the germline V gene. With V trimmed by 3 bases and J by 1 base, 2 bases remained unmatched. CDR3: CASSSGTGTDTQYF. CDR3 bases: TGCGCCAGCAGCTCTGGGACAGGCACAGATACGCAGTATTTT. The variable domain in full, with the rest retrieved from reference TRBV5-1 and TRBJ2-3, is KAGVTQTPRYLIKTRGQQVTLSCSPISGHRSVSWYQQTPGQGLQFLFEYFSETQRNKGNFPGRFSGRQFSNSRSEMNVSTLELGDSALYLCASSSGTGTDTQYFGPGTRLTVL.

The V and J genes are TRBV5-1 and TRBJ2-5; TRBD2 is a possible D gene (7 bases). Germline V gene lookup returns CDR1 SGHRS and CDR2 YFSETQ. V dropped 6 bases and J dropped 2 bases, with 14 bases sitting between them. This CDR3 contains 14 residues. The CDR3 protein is CASTSGTYQETQYF. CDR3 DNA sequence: TGCGCCAGCACGAGCGGGACATATCAAGAGACCCAGTACTTC. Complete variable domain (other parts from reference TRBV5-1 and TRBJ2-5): KAGVTQTPRYLIKTRGQQVTLSCSPISGHRSVSWYQQTPGQGLQFLFEYFSETQRNKGNFPGRFSGRQFSNSRSEMNVSTLELGDSALYLCASTSGTYQETQYFGPGTRLLVL.

The CDR3 coding sequence is TGTGCCAGCAGTTTTCTCGGGACTAGCGGTGGCACAGATACGCAGTATTTT. Its protein product is CASSFLGTSGGTDTQYF. The chain couples TRBV28 to TRBJ2-3; the match to TRBD2 covers 11 bases. CDR3 length: 17 residues. V shed 3 bases, J shed 1 base, and the junction held 6 bases outside the gene matches. Germline CDR1 reads MDHEN; CDR2 reads SYDVKM.

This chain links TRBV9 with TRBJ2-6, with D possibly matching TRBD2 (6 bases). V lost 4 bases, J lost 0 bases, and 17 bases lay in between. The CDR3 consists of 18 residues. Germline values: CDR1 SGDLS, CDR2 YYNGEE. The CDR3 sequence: CASSPHGTLGSGANVLTF. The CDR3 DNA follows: TGTGCCAGCAGCCCCCACGGGACTCTCGGCTCTGGGGCCAACGTCCTGACTTTC.

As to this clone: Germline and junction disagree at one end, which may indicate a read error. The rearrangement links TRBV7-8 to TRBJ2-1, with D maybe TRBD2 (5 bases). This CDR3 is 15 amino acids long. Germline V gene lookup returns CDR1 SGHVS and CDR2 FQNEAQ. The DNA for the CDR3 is TGTGCCAGCAGCTCCGAAAAAGGGAGCTACAATAAGCAGTTCTTC. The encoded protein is CASSSEKGSYNKQFF.

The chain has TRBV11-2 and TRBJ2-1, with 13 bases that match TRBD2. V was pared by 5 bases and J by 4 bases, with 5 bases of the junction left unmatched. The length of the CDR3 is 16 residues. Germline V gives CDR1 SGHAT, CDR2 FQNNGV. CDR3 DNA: TGTGCCAGCAGCCCGACTAGCGGGAGGTCTTACAATGAGCAGTTCTTC. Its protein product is CASSPTSGRSYNEQFF. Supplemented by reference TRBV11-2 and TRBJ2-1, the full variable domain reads EAGVAQSPRYKIIEKRQSVAFWCNPISGHATLYWYQQILGQGPKLLIQFQNNGVVDDSQLPKDRFSAERLKGVDSTLKIQPAKLEDSAVYLCASSPTSGRSYNEQFFGPGTRLTVL.

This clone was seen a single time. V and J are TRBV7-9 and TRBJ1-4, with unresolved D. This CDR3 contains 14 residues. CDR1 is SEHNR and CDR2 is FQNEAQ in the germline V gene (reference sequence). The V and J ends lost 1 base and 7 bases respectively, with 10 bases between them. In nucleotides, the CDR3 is TGTGCCAGCAGCTTAGGAAGGGATCTTGAAAAACTGTTTTTT. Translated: CASSLGRDLEKLFF. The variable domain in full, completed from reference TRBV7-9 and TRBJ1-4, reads DTGVSQNPRHKITKRGQNVTFRCDPISEHNRLYWYRQTLGQGPEFLTYFQNEAQLEKSRLLSDRFSAERPKGSFSTLEIQRTEQGDSAMYLCASSLGRDLEKLFFGSGTQLSVL.

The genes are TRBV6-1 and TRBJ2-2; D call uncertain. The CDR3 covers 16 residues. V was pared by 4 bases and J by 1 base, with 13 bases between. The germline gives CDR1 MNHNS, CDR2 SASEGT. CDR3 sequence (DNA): TGTGCCAGCAGTGGTCAGTCGAGCCGGAACACCGGGGAGCTGTTTTTT. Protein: CASSGQSSRNTGELFF.

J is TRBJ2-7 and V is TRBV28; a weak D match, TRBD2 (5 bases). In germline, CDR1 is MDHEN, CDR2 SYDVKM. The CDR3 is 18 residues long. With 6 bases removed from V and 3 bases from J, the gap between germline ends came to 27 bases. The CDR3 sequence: CASSRAGPRVYTIYEQYF. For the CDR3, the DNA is TGTGCCAGCAGCCGGGCCGGGCCGAGGGTATACACGATCTACGAGCAGTACTTC.

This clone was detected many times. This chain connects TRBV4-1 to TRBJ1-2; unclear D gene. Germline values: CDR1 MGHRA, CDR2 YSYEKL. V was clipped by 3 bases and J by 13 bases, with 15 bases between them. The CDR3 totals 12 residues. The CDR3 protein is CASSQPQEVPTF. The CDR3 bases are TGCGCCAGCAGCCAGCCCCAGGAGGTGCCCACCTTC.

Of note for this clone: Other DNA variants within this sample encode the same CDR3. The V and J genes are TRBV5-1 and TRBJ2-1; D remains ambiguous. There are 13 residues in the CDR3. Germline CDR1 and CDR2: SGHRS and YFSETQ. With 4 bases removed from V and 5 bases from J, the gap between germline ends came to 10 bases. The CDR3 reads CASSPGGDNEQFF. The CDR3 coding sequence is TGCGCCAGCAGCCCGGGTGGGGACAATGAGCAGTTCTTC. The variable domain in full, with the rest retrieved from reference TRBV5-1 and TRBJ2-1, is KAGVTQTPRYLIKTRGQQVTLSCSPISGHRSVSWYQQTPGQGLQFLFEYFSETQRNKGNFPGRFSGRQFSNSRSEMNVSTLELGDSALYLCASSPGGDNEQFFGPGTRLTVL.

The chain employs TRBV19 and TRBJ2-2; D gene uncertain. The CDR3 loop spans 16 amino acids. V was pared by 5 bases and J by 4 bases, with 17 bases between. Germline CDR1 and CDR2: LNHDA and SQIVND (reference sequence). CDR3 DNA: TGTGCCAGTAGTCCTTGGTCGAAATTAACCACCGGGGAGCTGTTTTTT. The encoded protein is CASSPWSKLTTGELFF.

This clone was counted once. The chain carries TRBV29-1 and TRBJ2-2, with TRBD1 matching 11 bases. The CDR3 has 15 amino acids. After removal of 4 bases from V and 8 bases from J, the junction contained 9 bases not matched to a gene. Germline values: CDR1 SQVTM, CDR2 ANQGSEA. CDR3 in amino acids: CSVVRTGGEVGELFF. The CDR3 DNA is TGCAGCGTTGTTAGGACAGGGGGCGAGGTTGGGGAGCTGTTTTTT.

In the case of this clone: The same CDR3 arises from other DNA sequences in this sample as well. This CDR3 is CASSPTRLAGEQYF. CDR3 sequence (DNA): TGTGCCAGCAGCCCGACCCGACTGGCGGGGGAGCAGTACTTC. V usage is TRBV7-9 and J usage is TRBJ2-7; possible D gene TRBD2, 6 bases. CDR1 SEHNR and CDR2 FQNEAQ come from the germline V gene (reference sequence). V lost 5 bases and J 7 bases, leaving 18 bases between the germline ends. The CDR3 contains 14 residues.

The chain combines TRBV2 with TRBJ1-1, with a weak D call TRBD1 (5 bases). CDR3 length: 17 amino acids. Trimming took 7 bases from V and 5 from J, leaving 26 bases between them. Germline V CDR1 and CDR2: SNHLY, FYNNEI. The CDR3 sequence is CASTTPWGGGEGTEAFF. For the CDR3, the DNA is TGTGCCAGCACCACACCCTGGGGGGGAGGGGAAGGTACTGAAGCTTTCTTT.

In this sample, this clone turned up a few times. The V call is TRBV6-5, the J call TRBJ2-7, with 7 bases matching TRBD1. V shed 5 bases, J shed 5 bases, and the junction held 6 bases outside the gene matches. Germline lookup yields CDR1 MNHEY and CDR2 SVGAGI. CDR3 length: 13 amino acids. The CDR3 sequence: CASSRRQGHEQYF. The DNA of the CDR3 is TGTGCCAGCAGTCGAAGACAGGGCCACGAGCAGTACTTC.